The 25 T cell receptor beta chains reported below all come from one sample, sequenced in a study of T cell changes during pregnancy in multiple sclerosis. TCRdb's table, derived via immunoSEQ multiplex PCR, lists solely in-frame clones and lacks some. The sample shows 51,000 or so clones, 93% of them seen only once. The sequencing used peripheral blood, collected in the second trimester of pregnancy. All receptors come from a female donor with multiple sclerosis, enrolled in a pregnancy study.

This chain links TRBV7-2 with TRBJ2-7; 10 nucleotides agree with TRBD2. The CDR3 is 15 amino acids. The trim removed 1 base at V and 3 bases at J, leaving 3 bases unmatched. Germline V gene data show CDR1 as SGHTA and CDR2 as FQGNSA. The CDR3 bases are TGTGCCAGCAGCTTAGAGGCTAGCGGGAGCTACGAGCAGTACTTC. Residues: CASSLEASGSYEQYF.

The chain employs TRBV6-5 and TRBJ2-2, with unresolved D. The CDR3 extends over 14 amino acids. Per the germline V gene, CDR1 is MNHEY and CDR2 is SVGAGI. Between the trimmed V and J ends, which lost 2 bases and 1 base, there was a span of 5 bases. The CDR3 sequence is CASSYQQNTGELFF. CDR3 in DNA: TGTGCCAGCAGTTACCAACAGAACACCGGGGAGCTGTTTTTT.

The chain has TRBV6-5 and TRBJ2-7, with 11 bases fitting TRBD1. There are 14 residues in the CDR3. The germline gives CDR1 MNHEY, CDR2 SVGAGI. V shed 2 bases and J 4 bases; nucleotides not matched to a gene: 1. The CDR3 sequence is CASSYRDRGYEQYF. The CDR3 bases are TGTGCCAGCAGTTACCGGGACAGGGGGTACGAGCAGTACTTC.

The chain combines TRBV6-1 with TRBJ2-7, with TRBD1 matching 10 bases. V lost 2 bases, J lost 4 bases, and 5 bases stayed unmatched. The CDR3 is 15 residues long. Germline assignment: CDR1 MNHNS and CDR2 SASEGT. CDR3 DNA sequence: TGTGCCAGCAGTGAATTGGACAGGGGGGGATACGAGCAGTACTTC. Residues: CASSELDRGGYEQYF.

The chain joins TRBV7-2 to TRBJ1-2; 8 bases fit TRBD1. Germline lookup yields CDR1 SGHTA and CDR2 FQGNSA. The J segment lost 2 bases and the V segment lost 1 base, leaving 6 bases of the junction unmatched. The length of the CDR3 is 16 residues. Written as DNA, the CDR3 is TGTGCCAGCAGCTTAGTTCCCAGGGGGCCCAACTATGGCTACACCTTC. Protein: CASSLVPRGPNYGYTF. Variable domain in full (rest from reference TRBV7-2 and TRBJ1-2): GAGVSQSPSNKVTEKGKDVELRCDPISGHTALYWYRQSLGQGLEFLIYFQGNSAPDKSGLPSDRFSAERTGGSVSTLTIQRTQQEDSAVYLCASSLVPRGPNYGYTFGSGTRLTVV.

The V gene is TRBV5-5, the J gene TRBJ2-7; D unclear. Trimming took off 4 bases at V and 3 bases at J, with 11 bases between the two ends. CDR1 and CDR2 (germline): SGHKS, YYEKEE (reference sequence). The CDR3 has 13 residues. Here the CDR3 DNA reads TGTGCCAGCAGCCCTCGAGCCTTCTACGAGCAGTACTTC. Its protein product is CASSPRAFYEQYF.

The chain links TRBV11-3 to TRBJ2-7, with 7 bases matching TRBD1. The germline V gene encodes CDR1 SGHNT and CDR2 YENEEA. Germline trimming cut 4 bases from V and 7 bases from J; bases unmatched to any gene: 7. The CDR3 is made up of 13 amino acids. DNA of the CDR3: TGTGCCAGCAGCTCGACAGGGACCGGGGAGCAGTACTTC. Its translation: CASSSTGTGEQYF.

Only one count was recorded for this clone. This chain joins TRBV2 and TRBJ1-5, with TRBD1 matching 9 bases. This CDR3 region has 15 residues. Germline V gene data show CDR1 as SNHLY and CDR2 as FYNNEI. Trimming removed 3 bases from V and 4 bases from J; junction bases left unmatched: 4. DNA of the CDR3: TGTGCCAGCAGTGAGGGGACAGGGCAAAATCAGCCCCAGCATTTT. This sequence encodes CASSEGTGQNQPQHF.

The V and J genes are TRBV5-4 and TRBJ2-5, with 12 positions matching TRBD2. Germline loops: CDR1 SGHNT, CDR2 YYREEE (reference sequence). The J segment lost 5 bases and the V segment lost 0 bases, leaving 5 bases of the junction unmatched. The CDR3 loop spans 16 amino acids. The CDR3 loop reads CASSLGQTSGSETQYF. For the CDR3, the DNA is TGTGCCAGCAGCTTGGGCCAGACTAGCGGGAGTGAGACCCAGTACTTC.

This chain links TRBV5-4 with TRBJ1-1; the D is unclear. The CDR3 has 13 residues. CDR1 is SGHNT and CDR2 is YYREEE in the germline V gene (reference sequence). With 3 bases removed from V and 3 bases from J, the gap between germline ends came to 9 bases. CDR3 residues: CASSSGLDTEAFF. CDR3 nucleotide sequence: TGTGCCAGCAGCTCCGGGTTGGACACTGAAGCTTTCTTT. Full variable domain (rest looked up from reference TRBV5-4 and TRBJ1-1): ETGVTQSPTHLIKTRGQQVTLRCSSQSGHNTVSWYQQALGQGPQFIFQYYREEENGRGNFPPRFSGLQFPNYSSELNVNALELDDSALYLCASSSGLDTEAFFGQGTRLTVV.

The chain joins TRBV5-1 to TRBJ2-3; 8 bases are shared with TRBD2. CDR1 and CDR2 from the germline V gene are SGHRS and YFSETQ. Trimming at V came to 4 bases and at J to 2 bases, leaving 6 bases not matched to a gene. There are 15 residues in the CDR3. The CDR3 protein is CASSPGLVLTDTQYF. The CDR3 DNA is TGCGCCAGCAGCCCGGGACTAGTCCTCACAGATACGCAGTATTTT.

This chain uses TRBV19 with TRBJ2-2; a weak D match, TRBD1 (6 bases). The V and J ends lost 5 bases and 9 bases respectively, with 19 bases between them. Germline V gene lookup returns CDR1 LNHDA and CDR2 SQIVND (reference sequence). CDR3 length equals 15 residues. The CDR3 region is CASSSPGQSGWELFF. The CDR3 coding sequence is TGTGCCAGTAGTTCCCCTGGACAGTCCGGCTGGGAGCTGTTTTTT.

The chain couples TRBV7-9 to TRBJ2-7, with D possibly matching TRBD2 (6 bases). Trimming took off 5 bases at V and 2 bases at J, with 16 bases between the two ends. The germline CDR1 and CDR2 sequences are SEHNR and FQNEAQ (reference sequence). This CDR3 contains 15 residues. The CDR3, as DNA: TGTGCCAGCAGCAATAGCGGCAGTAACGCCTACGAGCAGTACTTC. This codes for CASSNSGSNAYEQYF.

The J gene is TRBJ1-5, the V gene TRBV18; D is possibly TRBD1 (5 bases). The germline V gene has CDR1 KGHSH and CDR2 LQKENI. Trimming pared 6 bases from V and 1 base from J, leaving 13 bases between. CDR3 length equals 15 residues. The CDR3 protein is CASSQQAQSNQPQHF. The CDR3 nucleotides are TGTGCCAGCTCTCAACAGGCCCAAAGCAATCAGCCCCAGCATTTT.

In this sample, this clone turned up a few times. This chain uses TRBV11-3 with TRBJ2-7; 7 bases are shared with TRBD1. Trimming removed 5 bases from V and 5 bases from J; junction bases left unmatched: 9. Germline V gene sequence: CDR1 SGHNT, CDR2 YENEEA. The CDR3 is made up of 14 amino acids. The CDR3 region is CASSLADRADEQYF. CDR3 nucleotide sequence: TGTGCCAGCAGCCTAGCCGACAGGGCGGACGAGCAGTACTTC.

V and J are TRBV29-1 and TRBJ2-7; D unclear. This CDR3 has 11 amino acids. The V gene lost 4 bases and the J gene lost 4 bases, with 8 bases spanning the gap. Germline V gives CDR1 SQVTM, CDR2 ANQGSEA. The CDR3 loop reads CSVVVEYEQYF. CDR3 coding DNA: TGCAGCGTTGTGGTAGAGTACGAGCAGTACTTC.

This clone showed up just a few times. This rearrangement joins TRBV28 to TRBJ1-1; 7 bases are shared with TRBD1. The CDR3 runs to 13 residues. V shed 6 bases, J shed 5 bases, and the junction held 6 bases outside the gene matches. CDR1 and CDR2 from the germline V gene are MDHEN and SYDVKM. The CDR3 here is CASSPRGQTEAFF. The CDR3 DNA is TGTGCCAGCAGCCCGAGGGGGCAAACTGAAGCTTTCTTT.

CDR3 in DNA: TGTGCCACCAGCAGAGTTCAGGGTTTCGAGCAGTACTTC. It yields the protein CATSRVQGFEQYF. This chain links TRBV15 with TRBJ2-7, with D possibly matching TRBD1 (5 bases). Trimming took 1 base from V and 6 from J, leaving 10 bases between them. The germline CDR1 and CDR2 sequences are LNHNV and YYDKDF (reference sequence). CDR3 length: 13 amino acids.

This rearrangement joins TRBV6-4 to TRBJ2-2, with TRBD2 matching over 11 bases. J gave up 4 bases and V 4 bases, and 2 bases lay outside the gene matches. Per germline, CDR1 MRHNA and CDR2 SNTAGT. CDR3 length equals 15 residues. CDR3 loop: CASSVGTSGTGELFF. DNA of the CDR3: TGTGCCAGCAGTGTTGGGACTAGCGGCACCGGGGAGCTGTTTTTT.

CDR3: CASSETTRGYNYGYTF. The CDR3 DNA is TGTGCCAGCAGTGAGACCACCAGGGGGTATAACTATGGCTACACCTTC. This sequence joins TRBV6-1 and TRBJ1-2; 7 bases agree with TRBD1. Germline CDR1 MNHNS, CDR2 SASEGT. V dropped 3 bases and J dropped 1; count of bases not matched to a gene: 8. The CDR3 runs 16 residues.

The V gene is TRBV19, the J gene TRBJ1-2; D perhaps matches TRBD1 (6 bases). CDR1 is LNHDA and CDR2 is SQIVND in the germline V gene (reference sequence). CDR3 size: 16 residues. Trimming took off 6 bases at V and 0 bases at J, with 17 bases between the two ends. For the CDR3, the DNA is TGTGCCAGTAGCACCGGGACACCTGCTTCTAACTATGGCTACACCTTC. Translation gives CASSTGTPASNYGYTF. The variable domain in full, with the rest retrieved from reference TRBV19 and TRBJ1-2, is DGGITQSPKYLFRKEGQNVTLSCEQNLNHDAMYWYRQDPGQGLRLIYYSQIVNDFQKGDIAEGYSVSREKKESFPLTVTSAQKNPTAFYLCASSTGTPASNYGYTFGSGTRLTVV.

This sequence joins TRBV5-4 and TRBJ2-1; a weak D match, TRBD2 (6 bases). The CDR3 covers 12 residues. Germline loops: CDR1 SGHNT, CDR2 YYREEE (reference sequence). V gave up 4 bases and J gave up 9 bases, with 11 bases separating them. Written as DNA, the CDR3 is TGTGCCAGCAGCCTGGAGGGGCGTGAGCAGTTCTTC. It encodes CASSLEGREQFF.

The genes are TRBV9 and TRBJ1-5, with D possibly TRBD1 on 5 matching bases. Trimming left V 0 bases short and J 4 bases short, with 8 bases between. Looked up from germline, CDR1 is SGDLS and CDR2 is YYNGEE. The CDR3 covers 14 residues. The CDR3 sequence is CASSVGGGNQPQHF. CDR3 bases: TGTGCCAGCAGCGTAGGGGGGGGAAATCAGCCCCAGCATTTT.

The chain is built from TRBV11-3 and TRBJ2-2; D perhaps matches TRBD2 (5 bases). Trimming left V 3 bases short and J 6 bases short, with 5 bases between. This CDR3 comprises 12 residues. Germline loops: CDR1 SGHNT, CDR2 YENEEA. The CDR3, as DNA: TGTGCCAGCAGCTTGAGGGCCGGGGAGCTGTTTTTT. Translated: CASSLRAGELFF.

This clone was found once. This rearrangement joins TRBV7-9 to TRBJ2-7; TRBD1 might be the D (5 bases). V lost 7 bases to trimming and J lost 3 bases, with 19 bases between them. Per germline, CDR1 SEHNR and CDR2 FQNEAQ (reference sequence). The CDR3 is made up of 15 amino acids. DNA for the CDR3: TGTGCCAGCACCTCGATCCAAGACAGAAACTACGAGCAGTACTTC. Amino acids: CASTSIQDRNYEQYF.